This entry lists 24 T cell receptor beta chains sequenced from one sample in a study of blood T cell repertoires in COVID-19 (dated by TCRdb to the early 2020s). To prepare the library, the immunoSEQ multiplex PCR assay was applied. Here the immuneACCESS table is served through TCRdb, limited to in-frame sequences with V and J called. Missing clones are a known gap in these copies; in checked studies unresolved V genes cover under half, and the rest lacks a known reason. The sample table lists under 400,000 clones, around 88% of them with a count of one. 1.5% to 2% of the sample is held by the ten biggest clonotypes. The sequencing sample was made of peripheral blood. The receptors were sampled from a woman aged 25 to 39 with COVID-19, enrolled during active disease.

This chain joins TRBV3-1 (or the pseudogene TRBV3-2) and TRBJ1-3; the match to TRBD1 covers 8 bases. V gave up 4 bases and J gave up 2 bases; unmatched junction bases: 4. This CDR3 region has 15 residues. In germline, CDR1 is LGHDT, CDR2 YNNKEL (reference sequence). The CDR3 loop is CASSPDRAAGNTIYF. The CDR3 DNA is TGTGCCAGCAGCCCGGACAGGGCCGCTGGAAACACCATATATTTT.

The chain recombines TRBV5-1 with TRBJ1-2; D not certain. Germline V lookup: CDR1 SGHRS, CDR2 YFSETQ. Trimming pared 4 bases from V and 8 bases from J, leaving 12 bases between. CDR3 size: 12 residues. CDR3 DNA: TGCGCCAGCAGCCCGGGAGGAATGGGCTACACCTTC. Protein product: CASSPGGMGYTF.

The rearrangement joins TRBV7-9 to TRBJ2-2; D is perhaps TRBD1 (6 bases). The CDR3 extends over 14 amino acids. The germline V gene encodes CDR1 SEHNR and CDR2 FQNEAQ (reference sequence). V lost 1 base and J lost 3, with 6 bases in between. This CDR3 is CASSLGTDTGELFF. CDR3 nucleotides: TGTGCCAGCAGCTTAGGGACAGACACCGGGGAGCTGTTTTTT.

This chain uses TRBV7-2 with TRBJ2-1, with 12 bases aligning to TRBD2. CDR1 SGHTA and CDR2 FQGNSA come from the germline V gene. Germline trimming cut 3 bases from V and 5 bases from J; bases unmatched to any gene: 2. The CDR3 length is 15 residues. CDR3 residues: CASSLTSGRHNEQFF. CDR3 sequence (DNA): TGTGCCAGCAGCTTGACTAGCGGGAGACACAATGAGCAGTTCTTC.

The V and J genes are TRBV4-1 and TRBJ1-1; 9 nucleotides match TRBD1. Looked up from germline, CDR1 is MGHRA and CDR2 is YSYEKL. V was clipped by 3 bases and J by 10 bases; unmatched bases: 18. The CDR3 spans 17 residues. In DNA, the CDR3 is TGCGCCAGCAGCCAGGCTTTACTCCGGGACAGGGAGGTAGGAGCTTTCTTT. Its translation: CASSQALLRDREVGAFF.

This clone was counted once. Different DNA sequences within this sample yield the same CDR3. The chain recombines TRBV10-3 with TRBJ1-2, with D hard to call. Germline values: CDR1 ENHRY, CDR2 SYGVKD. Trimming shortened V by 0 bases and J by 1 base, and 6 bases separated the two germline ends. The length of the CDR3 is 14 residues. The CDR3 nucleotides read TGTGCCATCAGTGAGTCGGCGGTTAACTATGGCTACACCTTC. Encoded protein: CAISESAVNYGYTF.

The J gene is TRBJ2-1, the V gene TRBV4-2, with TRBD2 matching over 10 bases. The CDR3 has 16 residues. The germline V gene has CDR1 LGHNA and CDR2 YNFKEQ. The V segment lost 0 bases and the J segment 2 bases; nucleotides outside the gene matches: 1. CDR3 nucleotides: TGTGCCAGCAGCCAAGATGGGACTAGCGCCTACAATGAGCAGTTCTTC. Its protein product is CASSQDGTSAYNEQFF.

The J gene is TRBJ2-7, the V gene TRBV5-1, with TRBD1 matching over 9 bases. The CDR3 consists of 15 residues. Germline CDR1 and CDR2: SGHRS and YFSETQ. V lost 7 bases, J lost 2 bases, and 10 bases stayed unmatched. The CDR3: CASWRGTGKTYEQYV. DNA of the CDR3: TGCGCCAGCTGGAGAGGGACAGGGAAGACCTACGAGCAGTACGTC.

The V and J genes are TRBV2 and TRBJ1-4, with 12 bases that match TRBD1. Germline V gene sequence: CDR1 SNHLY, CDR2 FYNNEI. The V segment lost 1 base and the J segment 4 bases; nucleotides outside the gene matches: 4. CDR3 size: 17 residues. CDR3 sequence: CASSEDGTGGLNEKLFF. DNA of the CDR3: TGTGCCAGCAGTGAAGACGGGACAGGGGGCCTTAATGAAAAACTGTTTTTT.

The chain uses TRBV2 and TRBJ1-2; D remains unclear. The germline V gene encodes CDR1 SNHLY and CDR2 FYNNEI. The CDR3 loop spans 13 amino acids. The germline V and J ends were trimmed by 1 base and 5 bases, with 8 bases remaining between them. CDR3 amino acids: CASSEEGRYGYTF. The CDR3 nucleotides read TGTGCCAGCAGTGAAGAAGGGAGGTATGGCTACACCTTC.

The chain employs TRBV28 and TRBJ1-3; no clear D gene. CDR3 length: 15 residues. Germline V lookup: CDR1 MDHEN, CDR2 SYDVKM. The V end lost 5 bases, the J end lost 0 bases, and 11 bases lay between the germline ends. CDR3 sequence (DNA): TGTGCCAGCAGTCAACATCTCTCCTCTGGAAACACCATATATTTT. Amino acids: CASSQHLSSGNTIYF.

CDR3 loop: CASSSYGNTIYF. The CDR3 DNA is TGTGCCAGCAGCTCCTATGGAAACACCATATATTTT. The rearrangement joins TRBV7-8 to TRBJ1-3; no clear D. CDR1 SGHVS and CDR2 FQNEAQ come from the germline V gene. The V end was cut by 4 bases, the J end by 3 bases, with 4 bases between. The CDR3 length is 12 residues.

This chain connects TRBV27 to TRBJ1-1; no definite D call. Germline CDR1 and CDR2: MNHEY and SMNVEV (reference sequence). The CDR3 runs to 15 residues. With 3 bases removed from V and 0 bases from J, the gap between germline ends came to 11 bases. For the CDR3, the DNA is TGTGCCAGCAGTTTTTCTAACAGCATGAACACTGAAGCTTTCTTT. Protein sequence: CASSFSNSMNTEAFF.

This clone has a single count. V gene TRBV6-5 combines with J gene TRBJ1-1; the D gene is possibly TRBD1 (5 bases). The CDR3 consists of 14 residues. CDR1 and CDR2 from the germline V gene are MNHEY and SVGAGI. V dropped 4 bases and J dropped 4 bases, with 13 bases sitting between them. The CDR3 nucleotides are TGTGCCAGCAGTTGGTCGCAGGGCTTCACTGAAGCTTTCTTT. Translated, it gives CASSWSQGFTEAFF.

The chain recombines TRBV2 with TRBJ1-2, with D perhaps matching TRBD1 (6 bases). Trimming removed 4 bases from V and 4 bases from J, with 7 bases in between. CDR1 is SNHLY and CDR2 is FYNNEI in the germline V gene. The CDR3 is made up of 12 amino acids. The CDR3, as DNA: TGTGCCAGCAGTGTGACAGGCTATGGCTACACCTTC. Protein sequence: CASSVTGYGYTF.

This clone was picked up a small number of times. This rearrangement joins TRBV5-4 to TRBJ1-4; D unresolved. From germline, CDR1 is SGHNT and CDR2 YYREEE (reference sequence). Trimming removed 0 bases at V and 11 bases at J, with 8 bases between. The CDR3 covers 12 residues. Here the CDR3 reads CASSLDLEKLFF. CDR3 DNA sequence: TGTGCCAGCAGCTTGGATTTAGAGAAACTGTTTTTT.

This clone was recorded once. The rearrangement joins TRBV7-6 to TRBJ1-4, with D uncertain. The CDR3 runs to 16 residues. Germline values: CDR1 SGHVS, CDR2 FNYEAQ. V lost 5 bases, J lost 5 bases, and 18 bases lay in between. The CDR3 DNA sequence: TGTGCCAGCAGCCGCAGGTTGGCTGCGAAAAATGAAAAACTGTTTTTT. Protein: CASSRRLAAKNEKLFF.

In nucleotides, the CDR3 is TGTGCCAGCAGCCAAGAGCTAGCTAACCACGTTGAGCAGTTCTTC. Amino acid sequence: CASSQELANHVEQFF. The gene calls are TRBV4-2 and TRBJ2-1; a possible D gene is TRBD2 (5 bases). Germline V gene sequence: CDR1 LGHNA, CDR2 YNFKEQ. The CDR3 runs 15 residues. V was pared by 0 bases and J by 9 bases, with 15 bases between.

CDR3 nucleotides: TGTGCCAGCTTTGATGGAGGGGCCGGCCAAGAGACCCAGTACTTC. It translates to CASFDGGAGQETQYF. The chain is built from TRBV5-4 and TRBJ2-5, with a possible D match to TRBD2 (6 bases). This CDR3 is 15 amino acids long. Trimming stripped 7 bases from V and 1 base from J, with 17 bases between. Germline assignment: CDR1 SGHNT and CDR2 YYREEE (reference sequence).

This chain uses TRBV6-5 with TRBJ2-1; 7 bases agree with TRBD1. Germline-derived CDR1 and CDR2 are MNHEY and SVGAGI. The CDR3 runs 15 residues. After removal of 7 bases from V and 2 bases from J, the junction contained 8 bases not matched to a gene. The CDR3 protein is CASTTDRAAYNEQFF. CDR3 coding DNA: TGTGCCAGCACCACCGACAGGGCCGCCTACAATGAGCAGTTCTTC.

The gene calls are TRBV24-1 and TRBJ1-2; D remains ambiguous. This CDR3 spans 13 amino acids. Germline lookup yields CDR1 KGHDR and CDR2 SFDVKD. The germline V and J ends were trimmed by 9 bases and 2 bases, with 12 bases remaining between them. The chain's CDR3 is CATRGGSNYGYTF. CDR3 coding DNA: TGTGCCACCCGTGGAGGGTCCAACTATGGCTACACCTTC.

J is TRBJ1-4 and V is TRBV3-1 (or the pseudogene TRBV3-2); 8 bases align to TRBD1. The V gene end was trimmed by 0 bases and the J gene end by 7 bases; junction bases not matched to a gene: 7. The germline V gene has CDR1 LGHDT and CDR2 YNNKEL (reference sequence). The CDR3 sequence is 16 residues long. CDR3 bases: TGTGCCAGCAGCCAAGATTCTCGGACAGGGATTGAAAAACTGTTTTTT. The encoded protein is CASSQDSRTGIEKLFF.

This rearrangement joins TRBV5-6 to TRBJ1-1; 7 bases fit TRBD1. With V trimmed by 0 bases and J by 1 base, 6 bases remained unmatched. This CDR3 has 16 residues. Germline values: CDR1 SGHDT, CDR2 YYEEEE. The CDR3 reads CASSLVGDSPNTEAFF. The CDR3 DNA follows: TGTGCCAGCAGCTTGGTAGGGGACAGCCCGAACACTGAAGCTTTCTTT.

The gene calls are TRBV18 and TRBJ2-2; 7 bases map to TRBD1. The CDR3 extends over 14 amino acids. V was pared by 2 bases and J by 6 bases, with 3 bases of the junction left unmatched. CDR1 is KGHSH and CDR2 is LQKENI in the germline V gene. Here the CDR3 DNA reads TGTGCCAGCTCACCAAGTACAGGGGCCGGGGAGCTGTTTTTT. As protein: CASSPSTGAGELFF.